A selection of T cell receptor beta chains follows, all from one sample in a study of T cell responses to AZD1222 COVID-19 vaccine. TCRdb's table, derived via immunoSEQ multiplex PCR, lists solely in-frame clones and lacks some. Of fewer than 100,000 clones in the sample, about nine tenths are singletons; the top ten hold about 15%. Sequencing used peripheral blood, obtained 28 days after the second AZD1222 dose. The receptor set was obtained from an adult who received the AZD1222 COVID-19 vaccine. Both conserved end residues are part of each CDR3. D genes are given only for firm matches.

d_gene,v_gene,j_gene,CDR3aa,CDR3nt
.,TRBV10-3,TRBJ1-2,CAIRGTAGKNYGYTF,TGTGCCATCAGGGGGACTGCAGGGAAGAACTATGGCTACACCTTC
TRBD2,TRBV27,TRBJ2-1,CASSLAALNNEQFF,TGTGCCAGCAGCCTAGCGGCATTAAACAATGAGCAGTTCTTC
TRBD2,TRBV12-3/TRBV12-4,TRBJ2-7,CASSFEGLGPKW,TGTGCCAGCAGTTTCGAAGGACTAGGGCCCAAATGG
.,TRBV28,TRBJ1-2,CASSLSTSGYTF,TGTGCCAGCAGTTTGTCCACTAGCGGCTACACCTTC
.,TRBV6-5,TRBJ1-3,CASSYSGGTSGNTIYF,TGTGCCAGCAGTTACTCGGGGGGAACCTCTGGAAACACCATATATTTT
TRBD1,TRBV27,TRBJ1-1,CATLTGMDTEAFF,TGTGCCACCCTGACAGGGATGGACACTGAAGCTTTCTTT
TRBD2,TRBV7-3,TRBJ2-3,CASSSTSGADTQYF,TGTGCCAGCAGCTCGACTAGCGGGGCAGATACGCAGTATTTT
.,TRBV11-2,TRBJ2-5,CASSLDGVREETQYF,TGTGCCAGCAGCTTAGACGGGGTGAGGGAAGAGACCCAGTACTTC
.,TRBV7-6,TRBJ2-2,CASSLRDFKMTLGRTGELFF,TGTGCCAGCAGCTTAAGGGACTTCAAAATGACTCTCGGCCGCACCGGGGAGCTGTTTTTT
.,TRBV6-2/TRBV6-3,TRBJ2-7,CASSRSGFSSYEQYF,TGTGCCAGCAGTAGAAGCGGGTTTAGCTCCTACGAGCAGTACTTC
TRBD2,TRBV7-9,TRBJ2-7,CASSLVLAGTYEQYF,TGTGCCAGCAGCTTGGTGCTAGCGGGGACCTACGAGCAGTACTTC
.,TRBV6-5,TRBJ1-2,CASSRELYGYTF,TGTGCCAGCAGCAGGGAATTATATGGCTACACCTTC
.,TRBV19,TRBJ1-4,CASSARTQSNEKLFF,TGTGCCAGTAGTGCCCGGACCCAGAGCAATGAAAAACTGTTTTTT
.,TRBV27,TRBJ2-1,CASSGWQGENEQFF,TGTGCCAGCAGTGGCTGGCAGGGAGAGAATGAGCAGTTCTTC
.,TRBV5-1,TRBJ2-7,CASSPINSYEQYF,TGCGCCAGCAGCCCCATCAACTCCTACGAGCAGTACTTC
.,TRBV28,TRBJ2-1,CASGGWGNYNEQFF,TGTGCCAGCGGCGGTTGGGGGAACTACAATGAGCAGTTCTTC
TRBD1,TRBV4-1,TRBJ1-5,CASSQADRHYSNQPQHF,TGCGCCAGCAGCCAAGCGGACAGGCACTATAGCAATCAGCCCCAGCATTTT
TRBD1,TRBV18,TRBJ2-7,CASSLGQGADEQYF,TGTGCCAGCTCACTGGGGCAGGGGGCCGACGAGCAGTACTTC
TRBD1,TRBV30,TRBJ2-7,CAWKNLRGRRIYEQYF,TGTGCCTGGAAAAATCTAAGGGGGCGCCGCATCTACGAGCAGTACTTC
.,TRBV7-2,TRBJ2-7,CASSLMPGRRGLEQYF,TGTGCCAGCAGCCTTATGCCGGGACGCCGTGGGCTGGAGCAGTACTTC
.,TRBV6-6,TRBJ1-4,CASSYSDSTNEKLFF,TGTGCCAGCAGTTACTCGGACAGCACTAATGAAAAACTGTTTTTT
.,TRBV5-1,TRBJ2-5,CASSLIPDQETQYF,TGCGCCAGCAGCTTGATCCCAGATCAAGAGACCCAGTACTTC
.,TRBV19,TRBJ1-3,CASSPQAISGNTIYF,TGTGCCAGTAGTCCTCAGGCGATCTCTGGAAACACCATATATTTT
.,TRBV3-1/TRBV3-2,TRBJ2-3,CASSQGLSTDTQYF,TGTGCCAGCAGCCAGGGGCTTAGCACAGATACGCAGTATTTT
.,TRBV7-9,TRBJ2-3,CASSLLGPSTDTQYF,TGTGCCAGCAGCTTGCTAGGTCCTAGCACAGATACGCAGTATTTT
.,TRBV7-9,TRBJ2-1,CASSLLGKRAYNEQFF,TGTGCCAGCAGCTTACTCGGGAAAAGAGCCTACAATGAGCAGTTCTTC
.,TRBV11-2,TRBJ2-7,CASSPGGLQGHEQYF,TGTGCCAGCAGCCCGGGGGGCTTACAGGGGCACGAGCAGTACTTC